A single sample is the source of the 8 T cell receptor beta chains below, sequenced in a study of shared clonotypes between healthy human individuals. Here immunoSEQ multiplex PCR was the method, and the copy in TCRdb shows in-frame clones only, minus some. The sample includes 1 million to 1.3 million clones, 75% to 80% of them seen just once. Material: memory CD4+ T cells from PBMCs. Specified subset: CD45RA-negative fraction. Receptors originate from a young man in good health. Some clones in this sample may be carry-over from other donors' samples.

The rearrangement links TRBV6-5 to TRBJ1-5; tentatively, D is TRBD1 (5 bases). Germline loops: CDR1 MNHEY, CDR2 SVGAGI. Between the trimmed V and J ends, which lost 6 bases and 1 base, there was a span of 13 bases. The CDR3 is made up of 15 amino acids. CDR3 protein: CASSRMGLSNQPQHF. The CDR3 DNA reads TGTGCCAGCAGCCGGATGGGGCTGAGCAATCAGCCCCAGCATTTT.

V and J are TRBV11-2 and TRBJ2-1; 8 bases map to TRBD1. Germline V CDR1 and CDR2: SGHAT, FQNNGV. With V trimmed by 5 bases and J by 1 base, 1 base remained unmatched. CDR3 length: 14 amino acids. The CDR3 is CASSRQGSYNEQFF. In nucleotides, the CDR3 is TGTGCCAGCAGCCGACAGGGGTCCTACAATGAGCAGTTCTTC.

CDR3 amino acids: CASSSGTSGTKFF. As DNA, the CDR3 is TGTGCCAGCAGCTCCGGGACTAGCGGGACGAAGTTCTTC. The chain carries TRBV7-9 and TRBJ2-1; TRBD2 matches 13 bases. The CDR3 covers 13 residues. The V gene's germline CDR1 is SEHNR and CDR2 FQNEAQ (reference sequence). Trimming cost V 4 bases and J 14 bases; bases outside gene matches: 5.

The chain carries TRBV5-1 and TRBJ1-4, with D tentatively TRBD1 (6 bases). V lost 4 bases and J lost 7, with 11 bases in between. The CDR3 loop spans 13 amino acids. Germline-derived CDR1 and CDR2 are SGHRS and YFSETQ. DNA of the CDR3: TGCGCCAGCAGCGAGCAGGGGTCTGAAAAACTGTTTTTT. Amino acids: CASSEQGSEKLFF.

The CDR3 is CASSLRAGAGWEQYF. Written as DNA, the CDR3 is TGTGCCAGCAGCTTGCGGGCGGGAGCAGGGTGGGAGCAGTACTTC. The chain employs TRBV5-4 and TRBJ2-7; 7 bases map to TRBD2. This CDR3 is built from 15 residues. Germline V lookup: CDR1 SGHNT, CDR2 YYREEE (reference sequence). The junction had 11 bases not matched to a gene; V was cut back by 1 base and J by 7 bases.

CDR3 loop: CASSGGTGLYEQYF. In nucleotides, the CDR3 is TGTGCCAGCAGTGGTGGGACGGGATTATACGAGCAGTACTTC. The genes are TRBV6-1 and TRBJ2-7; perhaps D is TRBD1 or TRBD2 (5 bases each). Trimming cost V 4 bases and J 4 bases, with 14 bases left between them. Germline V gene sequence: CDR1 MNHNS, CDR2 SASEGT. The CDR3 spans 14 residues.

V is TRBV19 and J is TRBJ2-3; D unresolved. This CDR3 is built from 14 residues. Per germline, CDR1 LNHDA and CDR2 SQIVND (reference sequence). V dropped 3 bases and J dropped 0 bases, with 7 bases sitting between them. The CDR3 coding sequence is TGTGCCAGTAGTATCTCCTCTAGCACAGATACGCAGTATTTT. Encoded protein: CASSISSSTDTQYF.

CDR3 amino acids: CASSPDRAIADTQYF. CDR3 bases: TGTGCCAGCAGTCCCGACAGGGCTATAGCAGATACGCAGTATTTT. This chain links TRBV6-6 with TRBJ2-3; TRBD1 aligns across 7 bases. V lost 5 bases and J lost 4; bases outside the gene matches: 9. CDR3 length: 15 amino acids. From germline, CDR1 is MNHNY and CDR2 SVGAGI (reference sequence).